A selection of T cell receptor beta chains follows, all from one sample in a study of cytomegalovirus exposure and HLA in healthy donors. TCRdb keeps only in-frame clones here, not all; method: immunoSEQ multiplex PCR. The sample shows some 150,000 clones, approximately 80% of them seen only once. Input material: PBMCs. All receptors derive from a man aged 50-60 years in good health and CMV-seronegative. The CDR3 runs from the conserved cysteine through the conserved F or W. Each record gives: D gene, V gene, J gene, clone size, CDR3 DNA, CDR3 protein. A D gene is named only where the DNA matches it firmly. The size of a clone is reported for some rows only, either as once, few or many, or as a class for expanded clones.

TRBD2	TRBV5-1	TRBJ2-2	.	TGCGCCAGCAGCTCAAGCGGGGGGATAAACACCGGGGAGCTGTTTTTT	CASSSSGGINTGELFF
.	TRBV21-1	TRBJ2-7	once	TGTGCCAGCCTTGGACAGGGACCGTGCGAGCAGTACTTC	CASLGQGPCEQYF
.	TRBV7-2	TRBJ1-5	.	TGTGCCAGCAGCTACAGGGTCAATCAGCCCCAGCATTTT	CASSYRVNQPQHF
TRBD1	TRBV7-9	TRBJ1-5	.	TGTGCCAGCAGCTCTGGGACAGGGAGTAGCAATCAGCCCCAGCATTTT	CASSSGTGSSNQPQHF
.	TRBV6-4	TRBJ2-6	.	TGTGCCAGCAGCCGTAGCTCTGGGGCCAACGTCCTGACTTTC	CASSRSSGANVLTF
TRBD1	TRBV6-1	TRBJ2-2	.	TGTGCCAGCAGTGGGGACAGGAGCCCCCGGACGGGCCGGGAGCTGTTTTTT	CASSGDRSPRTGRELFF
.	TRBV5-1	TRBJ1-1	.	TGCGCCAGCAGCTTGGGACAAACGAACACTGAAGCTTTCTTT	CASSLGQTNTEAFF
.	TRBV5-1	TRBJ1-2	.	TGCGCCAGCACCCCCGGAGGGGAGAGCTATGGCTACACCTTC	CASTPGGESYGYTF
TRBD1	TRBV7-8	TRBJ1-2	.	TGTGCCAGCAGCACGGACAGGGAAGGGGGCTACACCTTC	CASSTDREGGYTF
TRBD2	TRBV15	TRBJ2-7	.	TGTGCCACCAGAGCCGCGGGGGGCTCCTACGAGCAGTACTTC	CATRAAGGSYEQYF
TRBD2	TRBV6-5	TRBJ2-1	.	TGTGCCAGCAGGGAGACTAGCGGGGAATACAATGAGCAGTTCTTC	CASRETSGEYNEQFF
TRBD1	TRBV28	TRBJ1-5	.	TGTGCCAGCAGTTCCGACAGGGGGCCTCAGCCCCAGCATTTT	CASSSDRGPQPQHF
.	TRBV9	TRBJ2-1	.	TGTGCCAGCAAGGGTGGGGGGAATGAGCAGTTCTTC	CASKGGGNEQFF
.	TRBV10-1	TRBJ2-1	.	TGCGCCAGCAGTGAAGGGAGAAATGAGCAGTTCTTC	CASSEGRNEQFF
.	TRBV6-5	TRBJ2-7	few	TGTGCCAGCAGTTACGAGCAGGGGCTTATCTACGAGCAGTACTTC	CASSYEQGLIYEQYF
TRBD1	TRBV5-1	TRBJ2-3	.	TGCGCCAGCAGCGTGGGACAGACGGACACAGATACGCAGTATTTT	CASSVGQTDTDTQYF
TRBD1	TRBV5-6	TRBJ1-1	.	TGTGCCAGCAGCCACAGGGGCATGAACACTGAAGCTTTCTTT	CASSHRGMNTEAFF
.	TRBV27	TRBJ2-7	.	TGTGCCAGCAGTTCGGTAGGGGAACCAACCTACGAGCAGTACTTC	CASSSVGEPTYEQYF
TRBD2	TRBV19	TRBJ2-7	.	TGTGCCAGTAATCGAGGAGTGGGGGGGACCTACGAGCAGTACTTC	CASNRGVGGTYEQYF
TRBD1	TRBV11-2	TRBJ2-2	few	TGTGCCAGCAGACGACAGGGCGGCACCGGGGAGCTGTTTTTT	CASRRQGGTGELFF
.	TRBV9	TRBJ1-5	.	TGTGCCAGCAGCGTCAGGGGAGACAATCAGCCCCAGCATTTT	CASSVRGDNQPQHF
TRBD2	TRBV6-1	TRBJ2-1	.	TGTGCCAGCAGTTGGACCGGGACTAAACGTGGTGAGCAGTTCTTC	CASSWTGTKRGEQFF
.	TRBV6-5	TRBJ2-2	.	TGTGCCAGCAGCAGAACTACCATCCCCGCCGGGGAGCTGTTTTTT	CASSRTTIPAGELFF
.	TRBV7-2	TRBJ2-1	.	TGTGCCAGCAGCTTAGACAGGGAAAGCAATGAGCAGTTCTTC	CASSLDRESNEQFF
.	TRBV7-8	TRBJ2-7	.	TGTGCCAGCAGCTTGGCCTCCTCCTACGAGCAGTACTTC	CASSLASSYEQYF
TRBD1	TRBV29-1	TRBJ2-2	.	TGCAGCGTTCTCCGGGACAGGGGCTCCGGGGAGCTGTTTTTT	CSVLRDRGSGELFF
TRBD2	TRBV9	TRBJ2-2	once	TGTGCCAGCAGCTTGCCCGGGACTAGCGGCACCGGGGAGCTGTTTTTT	CASSLPGTSGTGELFF
.	TRBV25-1	TRBJ1-2	once	TGTGCCAGCAGTGCTGAAAATGAGGCGTCCTATGGCTACACCTTC	CASSAENEASYGYTF
.	TRBV6-5	TRBJ2-1	.	TGTGCCAGCAGACGGACACCCGGACGTGAGCAGTTCTTC	CASRRTPGREQFF
TRBD2	TRBV7-9	TRBJ2-1	.	TGTGCCAGCAGCTTTACTAGCGGGAGGGCCAGAAATGAGCAGTTCTTC	CASSFTSGRARNEQFF
.	TRBV7-9	TRBJ1-1	.	TGTGCCAGCAGCTTAGAGGGGATTAAAGTCGCTGAAGCTTTCTTT	CASSLEGIKVAEAFF
TRBD1	TRBV5-1	TRBJ1-1	.	TGCGCCAGCAGCTGGGGGACAGAGAACACTGAAGCTTTCTTT	CASSWGTENTEAFF
.	TRBV6-1	TRBJ1-2	.	TGTGCCAGCAGTGAAACGGGAGCTAACTATGGCTACACCTTC	CASSETGANYGYTF
TRBD1	TRBV4-2	TRBJ1-5	.	TGTGCCAGCAGCCAAGAAAGGACAGGGGTAGGTCAGCCCCAGCATTTT	CASSQERTGVGQPQHF
.	TRBV19	TRBJ1-4	.	TGTGCCAGTAGTATAAGAGGGTTGGGCGAAAAACTGTTTTTT	CASSIRGLGEKLFF
.	TRBV4-1	TRBJ1-4	once	TGCGCCAGCAGCCAACTCGGGACACAACTTAGTGAAAAACTGTTTTTT	CASSQLGTQLSEKLFF
TRBD1	TRBV7-9	TRBJ2-2	.	TGTGCCAGCAGCCCGGGACAGGGAGCCGGGGAGCTGTTTTTT	CASSPGQGAGELFF
.	TRBV6-1	TRBJ2-3	few	TGTGCCAGCAGTGACGCGAACACAGATACGCAGTATTTT	CASSDANTDTQYF
.	TRBV11-2	TRBJ2-1	.	TGTGCCAGCAGCTTAGTTGGGACTTTCTACAATGAGCAGTTCTTC	CASSLVGTFYNEQFF
.	TRBV9	TRBJ2-7	.	TGTGCCAGCAGCCCCCACCGGACAGTGAGCTCCTACGAGCAGTACTTC	CASSPHRTVSSYEQYF
.	TRBV23-1	TRBJ1-2	.	TGCGCCAGCAGCCCCCCGGAGTGTAGTGGCTACACCTTC	CASSPPECSGYTF
.	TRBV5-1	TRBJ1-1	.	TGCGCCAGCAGCTTGTATGCGGGGAGGACTGAAGCTTTCTTT	CASSLYAGRTEAFF
TRBD1	TRBV18	TRBJ2-3	.	TGTGCCAGCTCACCACGGGACAGGACAGATACGCAGTATTTT	CASSPRDRTDTQYF
TRBD1	TRBV6-1	TRBJ2-7	.	TGTGCCAGCAGTTCGCTCCCGGGACAGGGGTACGAGCAGTACTTC	CASSSLPGQGYEQYF
.	TRBV30	TRBJ1-3	.	TGTGCCTGGACTTCAGGGGCCACTGGAAACACCATATATTTT	CAWTSGATGNTIYF
.	TRBV18	TRBJ1-1	.	TGTGCCAGCTCCCCCAGCCTCCGGGTGAACACTGAAGCTTTCTTT	CASSPSLRVNTEAFF
.	TRBV6-5	TRBJ1-4	.	TGTGCCAGCAGGCCTAGACAGGCTAATGAAAAACTGTTTTTT	CASRPRQANEKLFF
.	TRBV18	TRBJ2-6	.	TGTGCCAGCTCACCATTCGCTGGGGCCAACGTCCTGACTTTC	CASSPFAGANVLTF
TRBD2	TRBV4-1	TRBJ2-3	.	TGCGCCAGCAGCCAAGATGGCGGGAGGGTAAAGCTCACAGATACGCAGTATTTT	CASSQDGGRVKLTDTQYF
TRBD1	TRBV7-9	TRBJ1-2	.	TGTGCCAGCAGCTCCGACGCAGGGACAGGGGTCGGCGGCTACACCTTC	CASSSDAGTGVGGYTF
TRBD1	TRBV5-4	TRBJ1-1	.	TGTGCCAGCAGCGTAACAGGGGGCGTGGGGACTGAAGCTTTCTTT	CASSVTGGVGTEAFF
TRBD1	TRBV6-6	TRBJ1-4	.	TGTGCCAGTAGTTCACAGGGGGCATTCGAAAAACTGTTTTTT	CASSSQGAFEKLFF
TRBD1	TRBV28	TRBJ1-2	.	TGTGCCAGCAGTACGACAGGGGGCGCGGATGGCTACACCTTC	CASSTTGGADGYTF
TRBD1	TRBV19	TRBJ2-1	.	TGTGCCAGTACTGCTGGACAGGGGCCTATCTATGAGCAGTTCTTC	CASTAGQGPIYEQFF
TRBD1	TRBV6-1	TRBJ2-1	few	TGTGCCAGCAGGGCTGGGACAGGGGTTATGAATGAGCAGTTCTTC	CASRAGTGVMNEQFF
.	TRBV5-1	TRBJ2-5	.	TGCGCCAGCAGCTTCTGGACTAACCAAGAGACCCAGTACTTC	CASSFWTNQETQYF
TRBD2	TRBV5-1	TRBJ2-1	.	TGCGCCAGCAGCTTGGTTCCTAGCGGGAGGGTTAGCTCCTACAATGAGCAGTTCTTC	CASSLVPSGRVSSYNEQFF
.	TRBV7-7	TRBJ2-3	.	TGTGCTAGCAGCTTAGGGGGAGGGAGTGCTAGCACAGATACGCAGTATTTT	CASSLGGGSASTDTQYF
.	TRBV5-4	TRBJ2-2	.	TGTGCCAGCAGCTCCCGGGGGGCGGCCACCGGGGAGCTGTTTTTT	CASSSRGAATGELFF